This T cell receptor beta chain was identified in a study of blood T cell repertoires in COVID-19. Background on the study: Italy, Spain and the United States were the sources of the convalescent and acute COVID-19 samples.

Assignment of participants to cohorts was predicated upon participant-reported clinical history. All recovered Cohort 3 donors got two negative PCRs, got clearance, or saw symptom resolution. Methods used by the authors: Estimation of nucleated cell counts relied on the amplification of reference gene primers. Here immunoSEQ multiplex PCR was the method, and the copy in TCRdb shows in-frame clones only, minus some. The V and J calls and clone size were taken over from that table, and D and trimming were inferred from the DNA. Here the sample spans fewer than 200,000 clones, over 80% being singletons. Sequencing was carried out using PBMCs or T cells enriched from blood (not recorded which). The sequence was collected from a woman aged 45-65 years who had recovered from COVID-19.

CDR3 sequence reads: CASSQESGTGNQPQHF. As DNA, the CDR3 is TGCGCCAGCAGCCAAGAGTCGGGGACAGGCAATCAGCCCCAGCATTTT. This rearrangement joins TRBV4-1 to TRBJ1-5; TRBD1 aligns across 7 bases. V was clipped by 0 bases and J by 2 bases; unmatched bases: 4. The germline V gene has CDR1 MGHRA and CDR2 YSYEKL. This CDR3 has 16 residues.